This T cell receptor beta chain was recorded in a study of T cell repertoires in cytomegalovirus infection. Study-wide context: Well-studied HLA-B-restricted CMV epitopes were used in the study alongside recently identified HLA-C-restricted ones.

Germline lookup yields CDR1 SGHTA and CDR2 FQGNSA. The CDR3 totals 15 residues. V was cut by 1 base and J by 5 bases, with 9 bases left in between. This clonotype was seen repeatedly, ten times or more. Its antigen is unidentified. TCRdb recomputed calls from the reads with MiXCR, one row per CDR3 protein. The sample carries 20,000 to 25,000 distinct CDR3 sequences, roughly 40% recorded once. This sequence originates from a human donor in good health (CMV status not recorded). Some clones in this sample may be carry-over from other donors' samples. Sequenced here: CD8+ T cells from cultured PBMCs, sampled from culture after CMV antigen stimulation. J is TRBJ1-6 and V is TRBV7-2; no firm D call. Here the CDR3 reads CASSLGPGDNSPLHF. In DNA form, the CDR3 reads TGTGCCAGCAGCTTAGGACCAGGCGATAATTCACCCCTCCACTTT.